The TCR beta chain under discussion was sequenced for a study of blood T cell repertoires in COVID-19. Turning to the study itself: PBMCs, B-cell-depleted T cells, or T cells provided the cDNA or gDNA that made up the material.

Trimming cost V 1 base and J 5 bases, with 20 bases left between them. This CDR3 region has 17 residues. The germline V gene has CDR1 SGHAT and CDR2 FQNNGV. Only in-frame clones appear in the TCRdb table, and some are missing; sequencing was by immunoSEQ multiplex PCR. The sample carries some 100,000 clones, 90% recorded once. This chain joins TRBV11-2 and TRBJ1-1; unclear D gene. This TCR was sampled from a man between 50 and 59 years old with acute or convalescent COVID-19. What was sequenced was peripheral blood. The CDR3 reads CASSLGGGRPRGTEAFF. The CDR3 DNA reads as TGTGCCAGCAGCTTAGGAGGCGGGAGGCCCCGAGGAACTGAAGCTTTCTTT.